Listed here is a single T cell receptor (beta chain). These data come from a study of T cells in tumors after PD-1 blockade. Across the study: Excluded were patients with checkpoint blockade, immunosuppressants, or radiotherapy or other anti-cancer therapy within 4 weeks. Treatment was either pembrolizumab 200 mg every 3 weeks or cemiplimab 350 mg every 2 weeks.

This CDR3 is built from 16 residues. The V gene's germline CDR1 is SGHTA and CDR2 FQGNSA. Trimming removed 3 bases at V and 14 bases at J, with 23 bases between. Using immunoSEQ multiplex PCR, the repertoire was profiled, and TCRdb retains in-frame clones only, with some absent. The sample yields 60,000 or so clones, over 75% seen once. This receptor was obtained from a human donor with basal cell carcinoma. The specimen was PBMCs, collected before anti-PD-1 treatment. The chain links TRBV7-2 to TRBJ1-6; a weak D match, TRBD1 (5 bases). The CDR3 nucleotides are TGTGCCAGCAGCTTTACGTCGACAGTAACAATAAGGGCCCTCCACTTT. Translation: CASSFTSTVTIRALHF.